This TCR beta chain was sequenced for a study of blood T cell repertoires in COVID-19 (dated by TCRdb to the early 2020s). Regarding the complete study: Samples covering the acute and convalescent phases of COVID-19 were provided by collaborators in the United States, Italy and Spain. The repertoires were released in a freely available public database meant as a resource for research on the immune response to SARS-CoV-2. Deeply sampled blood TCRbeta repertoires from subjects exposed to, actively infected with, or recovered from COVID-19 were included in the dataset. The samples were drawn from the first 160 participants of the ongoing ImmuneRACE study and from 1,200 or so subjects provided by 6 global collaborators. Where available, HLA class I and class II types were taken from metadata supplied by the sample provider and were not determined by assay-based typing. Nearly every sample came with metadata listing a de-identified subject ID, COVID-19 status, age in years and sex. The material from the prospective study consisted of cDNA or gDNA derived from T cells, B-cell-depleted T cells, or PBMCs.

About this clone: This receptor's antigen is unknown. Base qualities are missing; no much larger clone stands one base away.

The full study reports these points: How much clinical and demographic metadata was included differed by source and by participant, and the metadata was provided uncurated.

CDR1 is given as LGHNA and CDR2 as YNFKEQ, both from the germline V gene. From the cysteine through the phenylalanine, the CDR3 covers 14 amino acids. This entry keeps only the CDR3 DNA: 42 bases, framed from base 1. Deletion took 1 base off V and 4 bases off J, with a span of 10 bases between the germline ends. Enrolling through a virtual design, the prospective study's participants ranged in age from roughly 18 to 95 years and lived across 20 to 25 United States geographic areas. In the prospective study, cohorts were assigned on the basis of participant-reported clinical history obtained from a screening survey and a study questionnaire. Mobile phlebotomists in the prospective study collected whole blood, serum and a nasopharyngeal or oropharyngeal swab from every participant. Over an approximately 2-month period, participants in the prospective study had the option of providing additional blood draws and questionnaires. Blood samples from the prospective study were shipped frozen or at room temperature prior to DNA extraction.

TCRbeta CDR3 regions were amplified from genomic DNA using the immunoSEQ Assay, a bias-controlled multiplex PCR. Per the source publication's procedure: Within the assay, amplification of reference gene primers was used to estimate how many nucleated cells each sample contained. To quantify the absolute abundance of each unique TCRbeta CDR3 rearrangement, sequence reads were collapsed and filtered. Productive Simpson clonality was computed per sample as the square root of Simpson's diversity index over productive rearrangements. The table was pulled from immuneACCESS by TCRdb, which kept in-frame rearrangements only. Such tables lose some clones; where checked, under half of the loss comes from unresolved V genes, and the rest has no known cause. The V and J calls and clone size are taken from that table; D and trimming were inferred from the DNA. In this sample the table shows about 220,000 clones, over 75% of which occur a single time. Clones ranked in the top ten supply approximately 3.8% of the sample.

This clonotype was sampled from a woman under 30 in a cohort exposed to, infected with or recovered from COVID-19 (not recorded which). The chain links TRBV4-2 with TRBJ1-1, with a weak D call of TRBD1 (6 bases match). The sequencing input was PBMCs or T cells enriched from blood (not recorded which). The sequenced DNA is TGTGCCAGCAGCCAAGGAACAGGGACCACTGAAGCTTTCTTT. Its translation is CASSQGTGTTEAFF.